This T cell receptor beta chain was retrieved from a study of identical twins. The V gene end was trimmed by 3 bases and the J gene end by 1 base; junction bases not matched to a gene: 3. Per the germline V gene, CDR1 is SGDLS and CDR2 is YYNGEE. The length of the CDR3 is 14 residues. TCRdb re-derived calls from the 5' RACE reads in MiXCR, one entry per CDR3 protein. The table records fewer than 650,000 distinct CDR3 sequences, 7.1% of them present only once. This clonotype has more than one count but fewer than ten. In addition, the sample was reused for a study of yellow fever vaccine responses in identical twins.

The J gene is TRBJ1-1, the V gene TRBV9; TRBD1 matches 7 bases. Sequencing was performed on PBMCs. This TCR was recovered from a woman under 30 in good health. CDR3 protein: CASSGDSRNTEAFF. CDR3 DNA: TGTGCCAGCAGCGGGGACAGCCGGAACACTGAAGCTTTCTTT.